This TCR beta chain was sequenced for a study of T-cell reconstitution after alpha-beta-depleted transplantation in children. Overall study findings and caveats: Alpha-beta T cells present about two months after transplant were reported to originate from several hundred expanded graft clones.

A TCRbeta library incorporating unique molecular identifiers was prepared. Each CDR3 protein gets one entry after TCRdb re-called the PCR reads with MiXCR. The data hold 700,000 or so distinct CDR3 sequences, with 13% observed a single time. This clonotype occurred many times. What it binds is unknown. This sample comprised PBMCs, obtained before TCRalphabeta/CD19-depleted stem cell transplant. This TCR derives from a girl aged 2 to 9 with congenital amegakaryocytic thrombocytopenia, due to receive a stem cell transplant.

The CDR3 DNA reads as TGTGCTAGTGGTCTCCTGGGTCGTTACAATGAGCAGTTCTTC. It translates to CASGLLGRYNEQFF. V is TRBV12-5 and J is TRBJ2-1; D is unresolved. With 5 bases removed from V and 4 bases from J, the gap between germline ends came to 12 bases. CDR3 length: 14 amino acids. In germline, CDR1 is LGHNT, CDR2 FRNRAP.